This T cell receptor beta chain originates from a study of OX40 agonist ivuxolimab in advanced cancers. The assay was immunoSEQ multiplex PCR, and TCRdb's table has in-frame clones only and misses some. The sample holds some 64,000 clones, 87% seen once. Germline V gene sequence: CDR1 SNHLY, CDR2 FYNNEI. V dropped 1 base and J dropped 6 bases, with 12 bases sitting between them. The length of the CDR3 is 15 residues. This chain links TRBV2 with TRBJ2-2; D uncertain. The sample here was CD4+ or CD8+ T cells sorted from blood, taken in a trial of the OX40 agonist ivuxolimab. The TCR originated in an adult with an advanced solid tumor such as melanoma, head and neck, liver or kidney cancer. The CDR3 protein is CASSEERVHAGELFF. DNA for the CDR3: TGTGCCAGCAGTGAAGAGAGAGTTCACGCCGGGGAGCTGTTTTTT.